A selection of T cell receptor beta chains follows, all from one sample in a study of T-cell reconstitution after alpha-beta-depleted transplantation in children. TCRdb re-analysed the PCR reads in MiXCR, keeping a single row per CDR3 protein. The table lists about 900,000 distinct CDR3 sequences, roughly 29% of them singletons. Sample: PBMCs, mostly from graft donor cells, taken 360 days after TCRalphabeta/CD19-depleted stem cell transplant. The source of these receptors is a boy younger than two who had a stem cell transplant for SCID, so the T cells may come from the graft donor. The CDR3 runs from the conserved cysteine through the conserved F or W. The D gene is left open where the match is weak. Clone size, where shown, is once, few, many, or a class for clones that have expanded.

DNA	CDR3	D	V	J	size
TGCGCCAGCAGCCAAGGCCGGGACAGGGTGGGTAATGAGCAGTTCTTC	CASSQGRDRVGNEQFF	TRBD1	TRBV4-1	TRBJ2-1	few
TGTGCCAGCTTAAATTACAGGGGCTGGGAGCAGTTCTTC	CASLNYRGWEQFF	TRBD1	TRBV2	TRBJ2-1	few
TGTGCCAGCTCACCACTGACAGGGATTCAAGAGACCCAGTACTTC	CASSPLTGIQETQYF	TRBD1	TRBV18	TRBJ2-5	many
TGTGCCAGCAGTCGGACAGGGACCACTGGAAACACCATATATTTT	CASSRTGTTGNTIYF	TRBD1	TRBV6-1	TRBJ1-3	few
TGTGCCAGCAGCGTACCGCAGGTCCTTAGCACAGATACGCAGTATTTT	CASSVPQVLSTDTQYF	.	TRBV5-5	TRBJ2-3	once
TGCGCCAGCAGCTTCTCGCCTAAAATTCGGTTCCAGGGTGGGTCCTACGAGCAGTACTTC	CASSFSPKIRFQGGSYEQYF	.	TRBV5-1	TRBJ2-7	.
TGTGCCAGCAGCTCCAGGGGTATTCTCCCTAATGAAAAACTGTTTTTT	CASSSRGILPNEKLFF	.	TRBV13	TRBJ1-4	.
TGCGCCAGCAGCCGCGACAGGATCTCCTACGAGCAGTACTTC	CASSRDRISYEQYF	.	TRBV5-1	TRBJ2-7	.
TGTGCCAGCAGCCAAGAGTTTGTGAACTCTGAAGCTTTCTTT	CASSQEFVNSEAFF	.	TRBV3-1	TRBJ1-1	.
TGCGCCAGCAGCACCCGGACAGGACCTCAAACCAACGAGCAGTACTTC	CASSTRTGPQTNEQYF	TRBD1	TRBV5-1	TRBJ2-7	.
TGTGCCACCAGCAGATTAGCGGGGCGCTACAATGAGCAGTTCTTC	CATSRLAGRYNEQFF	TRBD2	TRBV15	TRBJ2-1	once
TGTGCCGGCGGGGGGGCGGCGGATACGCAGTATTTT	CAGGGAADTQYF	TRBD2	TRBV28	TRBJ2-3	few
TGTGCCAGCAGTTTCCCTTCTAGCGGGGGCTCAATCGACAATGAGCAGTTCTTC	CASSFPSSGGSIDNEQFF	TRBD2	TRBV28	TRBJ2-1	few
TGTGCCATCAGTGATAAAAGGGACATGAACACTGAAGCTTTCTTT	CAISDKRDMNTEAFF	.	TRBV10-3	TRBJ1-1	few
TGCAGTGCTAGAGTGGCGGGCGCGGGGACCGGGGAGCTGTTTTTT	CSARVAGAGTGELFF	.	TRBV20-1	TRBJ2-2	few
TGTGCCAGCGGGGGGCTTACCGCAGATACGCAGTATTTT	CASGGLTADTQYF	.	TRBV25-1	TRBJ2-3	once
TGTGCCAGCAGTTACGAACAGGGGGCTCGGGGCTACACCTTC	CASSYEQGARGYTF	TRBD1	TRBV6-5	TRBJ1-2	.
TGTGCCAGCAGTTTAATGGGACAGTCGAACACTGAAGCTTTCTTT	CASSLMGQSNTEAFF	TRBD1	TRBV28	TRBJ1-1	.
TGTGCCAGCAGTCCCATCTGGGAGGGAGCGGATACGCAGTATTTT	CASSPIWEGADTQYF	TRBD2	TRBV27	TRBJ2-3	few
TGTGCCAGCAGTTTACCTAACGGGGGGTCTGGAAACACCATATATTTT	CASSLPNGGSGNTIYF	.	TRBV28	TRBJ1-3	.
TGTGCCAGCAATGCGGGCACAGATACGCAGTATTTT	CASNAGTDTQYF	.	TRBV6-5	TRBJ2-3	few
TGTGCCAGCAGTCACGGGACTAGAGGGGGAGGGCAGTATTTT	CASSHGTRGGGQYF	TRBD2	TRBV12-3/TRBV12-4	TRBJ2-3	.
TGTGCCAGCTCACCAGGGGGGGTCCCCCTCTACAATGAGCAGTTCTTC	CASSPGGVPLYNEQFF	TRBD2	TRBV18	TRBJ2-1	.
TGTGCCAGCAGCTCAACCTGGACTAGCGGGGGGTTCGGCAATGAGCAGTTCTTC	CASSSTWTSGGFGNEQFF	TRBD2	TRBV11-2	TRBJ2-1	.
TGCAGTGCCCCGACGGACTTGAACACTGAAGCTTTCTTT	CSAPTDLNTEAFF	.	TRBV20-1	TRBJ1-1	few
TGTGCCAGCAGCTTAGAACCGGGACAGGGGTTCGGTGCATCGCAGTATTTT	CASSLEPGQGFGASQYF	TRBD1	TRBV13	TRBJ2-3	.
TGCAGTGCAAACCGCGGTGGGGCAGATACGCAGTATTTT	CSANRGGADTQYF	.	TRBV20-1	TRBJ2-3	few
TGTGCCATCACCGGACAGGGTGGAGGTTATGGCTACACCTTC	CAITGQGGGYGYTF	TRBD1	TRBV10-3	TRBJ1-2	many
TGTGCCAGCAGCCTCGGACGGGGGATTGAAGCTTTCTTT	CASSLGRGIEAFF	.	TRBV28	TRBJ1-1	few
TGTGCCAGCCAGGAGGGACCTTATGTGATAGAGACCCAGTACTTC	CASQEGPYVIETQYF	.	TRBV12-3/TRBV12-4	TRBJ2-5	few
TGTGCCAGCAGTGTAGGGACAGGATCTCACGAGCAGTACTTC	CASSVGTGSHEQYF	TRBD1	TRBV2	TRBJ2-7	.
TGTGCCAGCAGTTTATTGGGCAGTCTCGGCAATCAGCCCCAGCATTTT	CASSLLGSLGNQPQHF	.	TRBV12-3/TRBV12-4	TRBJ1-5	few
TGTGCCAGCAGGGTAAAAGGACTAGCGCGATCAGATACGCAGTATTTT	CASRVKGLARSDTQYF	TRBD2	TRBV12-3/TRBV12-4	TRBJ2-3	many
TGTGCCAGTCATAGCGGGCAGGGCGCCGTGGGCGAGCAGTACTTC	CASHSGQGAVGEQYF	TRBD2	TRBV6-1	TRBJ2-7	few
TGTGCCAGCAGTTTCGGGCAGGGGTCGGACTACGAGCAGTACTTC	CASSFGQGSDYEQYF	.	TRBV12-3/TRBV12-4	TRBJ2-7	few
TGCGCCAGCAGCCAAGATCTGGCGCCTCCCTACAATGAGCAGTTCTTC	CASSQDLAPPYNEQFF	.	TRBV4-3	TRBJ2-1	few
TGCAGTGCTGACCAACTAGCGGGGGGTACAGATACGCAGTATTTT	CSADQLAGGTDTQYF	TRBD2	TRBV20-1	TRBJ2-3	once
TGTGCCAGCAGTTTTTTCGGGACAGGGACAGATACGCAGTATTTT	CASSFFGTGTDTQYF	TRBD1	TRBV28	TRBJ2-3	.
TGCGCCAGCAGCCTACGGGACACCACTTATGGCTACACCTTC	CASSLRDTTYGYTF	.	TRBV5-1	TRBJ1-2	.
TGCGCCAGCAGCTTGGTGGGACAGGGAGGAACAACCGGGGAGCTGTTTTTT	CASSLVGQGGTTGELFF	TRBD1	TRBV5-1	TRBJ2-2	few
TGCGCCAGCGCCCCTTCGCGGGGGGGCTGGAATGAGCAGTTCTTC	CASAPSRGGWNEQFF	TRBD2	TRBV4-1	TRBJ2-1	few
TGTGCCAGCAGAATACTAGCGGGGGGGCACAATGAGCAGTTCTTC	CASRILAGGHNEQFF	TRBD2	TRBV12-3/TRBV12-4	TRBJ2-1	few
TGTGCCAGCAGTTTCGAGACAGGGGCTCCTTATGGCTACACCTTC	CASSFETGAPYGYTF	TRBD1	TRBV12-3/TRBV12-4	TRBJ1-2	few
TGTGCCAGCAGTTTTCTCCGGACCCTTACCTCCATGAACACTGAAGCTTTCTTT	CASSFLRTLTSMNTEAFF	.	TRBV5-5	TRBJ1-1	few
TGTGCCAGCACCCCGACTAGCGGCCACAATGAGCAGTTCTTC	CASTPTSGHNEQFF	TRBD2	TRBV5-6	TRBJ2-1	.
TGTGCCAGCACCCCGACAGGGGACCTTTACAATGAGCAGTTCTTC	CASTPTGDLYNEQFF	TRBD1	TRBV6-1	TRBJ2-1	.
TGTGCCAGCAGCTTAGGGGGTGTTGATTCACCCCTCCACTTT	CASSLGGVDSPLHF	.	TRBV7-3	TRBJ1-6	few
TGTGCCAGCAGCTTAGCCGCTAGGAGCCTCTACAATGAGCAGTTCTTC	CASSLAARSLYNEQFF	.	TRBV7-6	TRBJ2-1	few
TGTGCCAGCAGTACGCGACAGACCACAGATACGCAGTATTTT	CASSTRQTTDTQYF	.	TRBV12-3/TRBV12-4	TRBJ2-3	.
TGCAGTGCTAGTGACCCCGGGACTAGCGGGGGGGAGACCCAGTACTTC	CSASDPGTSGGETQYF	TRBD2	TRBV20-1	TRBJ2-5	few
TGTGCCAGCAGTTCACAGGCGATGAACACCGGGGAGCTGTTTTTT	CASSSQAMNTGELFF	.	TRBV6-5	TRBJ2-2	.
TGCGCCAGCAGCATTGACGGTACCGGGGAGCTGTTTTTT	CASSIDGTGELFF	.	TRBV5-1	TRBJ2-2	few
TGCGCCAGCAGCTTGGATAGGGAAGGGGACACTGAAGCTTTCTTT	CASSLDREGDTEAFF	.	TRBV5-1	TRBJ1-1	.